These 27 T cell receptor beta chains came from one sample sequenced in a study of beta chain features in type 1 diabetes. Points from the study as a whole: Researchers report that Type 1 diabetes patients had moderately but significantly shorter TCRB CDR3s across all four CD4+ subsets.

The authors reverse transcribed all of the isolated RNA, so sequencing captured expressed TCRB transcripts. Profiled with immunoSEQ multiplex PCR; TCRdb holds only in-frame clones, not every one. The table shows 150,000 to 200,000 clones, with approximately 9.1% occurring only once. Their antigens are not known. The source material was central memory CD4+ T cells from blood. Source of these receptors: a woman aged 25 to 45 with type 1 diabetes.

This clone was counted a few times. The V gene is TRBV28, the J gene TRBJ2-3; 13 nucleotides line up with TRBD2. CDR1 is MDHEN, CDR2 SYDVKM, per germline. The V segment lost 1 base and the J segment 1 base; nucleotides outside the gene matches: 5. CDR3 length equals 18 residues. For the CDR3, the DNA is TGTGCCAGCAGTTTATCCAGGACTAGCGGGAGAGGCACAGATACGCAGTATTTT. It specifies CASSLSRTSGRGTDTQYF.

The V call is TRBV19, the J call TRBJ1-1, with D hard to call. V was pared by 3 bases and J by 4 bases, with 12 bases between. The germline V gene encodes CDR1 LNHDA and CDR2 SQIVND (reference sequence). This CDR3 contains 14 residues. The CDR3 nucleotides read TGTGCCAGTAGTATGGGTCCTGCGGTCACTGAAGCTTTCTTT. Amino acids: CASSMGPAVTEAFF.

This clone is termed medium-sized (0.01 to 0.1%). V and J are TRBV7-9 and TRBJ2-7; D is perhaps TRBD2 (5 bases). The germline V gene encodes CDR1 SEHNR and CDR2 FQNEAQ (reference sequence). Trimming cost V 3 bases and J 4 bases, with 13 bases left between them. The CDR3 covers 14 residues. CDR3 in DNA: TGTGCCAGCAGCTTGAGTGGGAGTACATACGAGCAGTACTTC. Its translation: CASSLSGSTYEQYF. Full variable domain (missing parts from reference TRBV7-9 and TRBJ2-7): DTGVSQNPRHKITKRGQNVTFRCDPISEHNRLYWYRQTLGQGPEFLTYFQNEAQLEKSRLLSDRFSAERPKGSFSTLEIQRTEQGDSAMYLCASSLSGSTYEQYFGPGTRLTVT.

The chain joins TRBV11-2 to TRBJ1-5; D is possibly TRBD1 (5 bases). The CDR3 length is 14 residues. Looked up from germline, CDR1 is SGHAT and CDR2 is FQNNGV. Trimming left V 3 bases short and J 2 bases short, with 8 bases between. The CDR3 DNA is TGTGCCAGCAGCTTTGGGGCCGGCAATCAGCCCCAGCATTTT. This encodes CASSFGAGNQPQHF.

This rearrangement joins TRBV7-8 to TRBJ1-2; maybe TRBD1 (6 bases). CDR1 and CDR2 (germline): SGHVS, FQNEAQ. This CDR3 has 14 residues. Trimming pared 3 bases from V and 5 bases from J, leaving 13 bases between. CDR3 residues: CASSFNQGWYGYTF. DNA for the CDR3: TGTGCCAGCAGCTTTAATCAGGGGTGGTATGGCTACACCTTC.

This clone came up a few times. The J gene is TRBJ2-2, the V gene TRBV5-1, with D perhaps given as TRBD1 or TRBD2 (6 bases each). Germline lookup yields CDR1 SGHRS and CDR2 YFSETQ. The CDR3 consists of 15 residues. Trimming stripped 4 bases from V and 2 bases from J, with 12 bases between. The CDR3 is CASSLEGHNTGELFF. CDR3 DNA: TGCGCCAGCAGCCTGGAGGGACATAACACCGGGGAGCTGTTTTTT.

The chain is built from TRBV9 and TRBJ2-5; possibly TRBD2 for D (6 bases). The CDR3 spans 14 residues. CDR1 is SGDLS, CDR2 YYNGEE, per germline. V lost 0 bases to trimming and J lost 1 base, with 7 bases between them. CDR3 region: CASSVAAGQETQYF. DNA for the CDR3: TGTGCCAGCAGCGTAGCAGCGGGCCAAGAGACCCAGTACTTC.

This clone was found a few times. V is TRBV29-1 and J is TRBJ1-2; 8 nucleotides match TRBD1. V gave up 4 bases and J gave up 0 bases; unmatched junction bases: 7. Germline CDR1 SQVTM, CDR2 ANQGSEA. The CDR3 contains 15 residues. The CDR3 bases are TGCAGCGTTGCTCAACAGGGGGGAGCTAACTATGGCTACACCTTC. Translation: CSVAQQGGANYGYTF.

This clone has a single count. The chain links TRBV27 to TRBJ2-1; 11 nucleotides agree with TRBD2. The CDR3 is 13 residues long. After removal of 11 bases from V and 3 bases from J, the junction contained 3 bases not matched to a gene. Germline values: CDR1 MNHEY, CDR2 SMNVEV (reference sequence). As DNA, the CDR3 is TGTGCCTCTAGCGGGAGGAACTACAATGAGCAGTTCTTC. Translated: CASSGRNYNEQFF.

This clone was observed a few times. The chain uses TRBV7-9 and TRBJ2-7; D is possibly TRBD2 (5 bases). This CDR3 region has 12 residues. V lost 8 bases and J lost 3, with 11 bases in between. Germline CDR1 SEHNR, CDR2 FQNEAQ (reference sequence). The CDR3 region is CASGGALYEQYF. The CDR3 bases are TGTGCCAGCGGAGGAGCCCTCTACGAGCAGTACTTC.

The chain couples TRBV4-1 to TRBJ1-4, with D maybe TRBD1 (6 bases). Trimming removed 2 bases at V and 7 bases at J, with 11 bases between. Germline values: CDR1 MGHRA, CDR2 YSYEKL. This CDR3 contains 14 residues. The CDR3 region is CASSQPQGVEKLFF. The CDR3 region has the DNA TGCGCCAGCAGCCAACCACAGGGAGTTGAAAAACTGTTTTTT.

In its sample, this clone was seen a few times. This sample also contains other DNA sequences that code for the same CDR3. The chain recombines TRBV6-5 with TRBJ2-2; D is unclear. V lost 0 bases, J lost 8 bases, and 7 bases lay in between. CDR3 length: 13 amino acids. Germline CDR1 is MNHEY and CDR2 is SVGAGI. The CDR3 region has the DNA TGTGCCAGCAGTTACTCTTTTCGTGGGGAGCTGTTTTTT. Its protein is CASSYSFRGELFF.

This clone was observed a few times. The rearrangement uses TRBV4-1 and TRBJ1-5, with D perhaps matching TRBD1 (5 bases). CDR3 size: 15 residues. Per the germline V gene, CDR1 is MGHRA and CDR2 is YSYEKL. The germline V and J ends were trimmed by 4 bases and 0 bases, with 10 bases remaining between them. The CDR3 coding sequence is TGCGCCAGCAGCCGGGACTTCGATAGCAATCAGCCCCAGCATTTT. Translation gives CASSRDFDSNQPQHF.

The chain links TRBV28 to TRBJ2-5, with 8 bases fitting TRBD2. The trim removed 6 bases at V and 1 base at J, leaving 16 bases unmatched. The germline gives CDR1 MDHEN, CDR2 SYDVKM. The CDR3 runs to 18 residues. CDR3: CASRITGTSGIVQETQYF. CDR3 bases: TGTGCCAGCAGAATAACCGGGACTAGTGGGATCGTCCAAGAGACCCAGTACTTC.

The chain is built from TRBV11-2 and TRBJ1-2, with TRBD1 matching 10 bases. The CDR3 sequence is 15 residues long. Germline CDR1 and CDR2: SGHAT and FQNNGV. The V and J ends lost 1 base and 14 bases, in that order; junction bases with no gene match: 13. The CDR3 DNA is TGTGCCAGCAGCTTAGTCGTGGACAGGGGGACCTCGGGGACCTTC. It specifies CASSLVVDRGTSGTF. Based on the CDR3 plus reference TRBV11-2 and TRBJ1-2, the full variable domain is EAGVAQSPRYKIIEKRQSVAFWCNPISGHATLYWYQQILGQGPKLLIQFQNNGVVDDSQLPKDRFSAERLKGVDSTLKIQPAKLEDSAVYLCASSLVVDRGTSGTFGSGTRLTVV.

This chain connects TRBV7-9 to TRBJ1-1; 7 bases fit TRBD1. The CDR3 is 15 amino acids. The V and J ends lost 5 bases and 5 bases, in that order; junction bases with no gene match: 11. Germline lookup yields CDR1 SEHNR and CDR2 FQNEAQ (reference sequence). The CDR3 sequence: CASSPRQGGPTEAFF. Written as DNA, the CDR3 is TGTGCCAGCAGCCCCCGACAGGGCGGGCCGACTGAAGCTTTCTTT. The complete variable domain, with remaining parts taken from reference TRBV7-9 and TRBJ1-1, reads DTGVSQNPRHKITKRGQNVTFRCDPISEHNRLYWYRQTLGQGPEFLTYFQNEAQLEKSRLLSDRFSAERPKGSFSTLEIQRTEQGDSAMYLCASSPRQGGPTEAFFGQGTRLTVV.

This clone was counted between two and nine times. The chain carries TRBV11-2 and TRBJ2-3, with a tentative D call TRBD1 (5 bases). This CDR3 has 13 residues. V gave up 3 bases and J gave up 3 bases, with 7 bases separating them. Germline V lookup: CDR1 SGHAT, CDR2 FQNNGV. The DNA of the CDR3 is TGTGCCAGCAGCTTCCCAGGGACAGATACGCAGTATTTT. Encoded protein: CASSFPGTDTQYF.

The sample holds a few counts of this clone. The same CDR3 also results from other DNA sequences found in this sample. CDR3 sequence reads: CASSPRGGETQYF. CDR3 sequence (DNA): TGTGCCAGCAGCCCCCGTGGGGGGGAGACCCAGTACTTC. The chain combines TRBV9 with TRBJ2-5; D possibly corresponds to TRBD2 (6 bases). The CDR3 runs to 13 residues. Trimming shortened V by 4 bases and J by 5 bases, and 12 bases separated the two germline ends. Germline assignment: CDR1 SGDLS and CDR2 YYNGEE.

This clone was observed a few times. The genes are TRBV9 and TRBJ2-1; D is perhaps TRBD2 (5 bases). The CDR3 sequence is 16 residues long. V was cut by 0 bases and J by 3 bases, with 13 bases left in between. The V gene's germline CDR1 is SGDLS and CDR2 YYNGEE. CDR3 sequence reads: CASSVDGNPNYNEQFF. The DNA for the CDR3 is TGTGCCAGCAGCGTAGACGGGAACCCGAACTACAATGAGCAGTTCTTC.

A word on this clone: At one boundary the junction diverges from the germline segment, which might be a read error. The V gene is TRBV30, the J gene TRBJ2-7, with TRBD1 as a possible D gene (6 bases). The CDR3 covers 13 residues. CDR1 and CDR2 from the germline V gene are GTSNPN and SVGIG (reference sequence). The CDR3 loop is CAWSTGQKASLDF. The DNA of the CDR3 is TGTGCCTGGAGTACGGGACAAAAAGCTTCGTTAGACTTC.

The chain combines TRBV4-2 with TRBJ2-7; 8 nucleotides match TRBD2. Losses at the gene ends were 0 bases for V and 2 bases for J; bases not matched to a gene: 6. In germline, CDR1 is LGHNA, CDR2 YNFKEQ. This CDR3 contains 16 residues. CDR3 residues: CASSQDVNGRAYEQYF. The CDR3 DNA sequence: TGTGCCAGCAGCCAAGATGTTAACGGGAGGGCCTACGAGCAGTACTTC.

The J gene is TRBJ1-1, the V gene TRBV10-3, with D maybe TRBD1 (6 bases). The CDR3 covers 15 residues. Germline CDR1 is ENHRY and CDR2 is SYGVKD. The V end was cut by 2 bases, the J end by 4 bases, with 14 bases between. The CDR3 is CAISETQGGGTEAFF. CDR3 coding DNA: TGTGCCATCAGTGAGACTCAGGGAGGGGGCACTGAAGCTTTCTTT.

This clone was counted only a few times. This sample also contains other DNA sequences that code for the same CDR3. The chain recombines TRBV5-1 with TRBJ2-1; D is unclear. Germline CDR1 SGHRS, CDR2 YFSETQ. There are 13 residues in the CDR3. Trimming shortened V by 4 bases and J by 2 bases, and 7 bases separated the two germline ends. The CDR3 loop reads CASSLATYNEQFF. CDR3 nucleotides: TGCGCCAGCAGCCTGGCCACCTACAATGAGCAGTTCTTC. The entire variable domain, with the rest obtained from reference TRBV5-1 and TRBJ2-1, is as follows: KAGVTQTPRYLIKTRGQQVTLSCSPISGHRSVSWYQQTPGQGLQFLFEYFSETQRNKGNFPGRFSGRQFSNSRSEMNVSTLELGDSALYLCASSLATYNEQFFGPGTRLTVL.

The chain's CDR3 is CASSRTGRQETQYF. The CDR3 DNA follows: TGTGCCAGCAGTAGGACAGGGAGGCAAGAGACCCAGTACTTC. The genes are TRBV28 and TRBJ2-5; 8 bases match TRBD1. The junction had 4 bases not matched to a gene; V was cut back by 5 bases and J by 2 bases. CDR1 and CDR2 (germline): MDHEN, SYDVKM. The CDR3 length is 14 residues.

The genes are TRBV18 and TRBJ1-1; the D is unclear. The germline gives CDR1 KGHSH, CDR2 LQKENI. This CDR3 has 15 amino acids. V was trimmed by 3 bases and J by 3 bases, leaving 14 bases between them. In DNA form, the CDR3 reads TGTGCCAGCTCACCGACTGTGGCTCTTGACACTGAAGCTTTCTTT. Residues: CASSPTVALDTEAFF.

The gene calls are TRBV7-8 and TRBJ2-7; TRBD1 matches 9 bases. The germline V gene encodes CDR1 SGHVS and CDR2 FQNEAQ. The junction had 11 bases not matched to a gene; V was cut back by 6 bases and J by 2 bases. This CDR3 contains 16 residues. In DNA form, the CDR3 reads TGTGCCAGCAGTCCGATCACCAGGACAGGGGCCTACGAGCAGTACTTC. Its translation is CASSPITRTGAYEQYF.

This clone has a handful of counts. The chain couples TRBV2 to TRBJ1-2, with D possibly being TRBD1 (6 bases). The V gene's germline CDR1 is SNHLY and CDR2 FYNNEI. This CDR3 comprises 14 residues. The V and J ends lost 4 bases and 6 bases respectively, with 15 bases between them. The CDR3 protein is CASSVRTDGNGYTF. As DNA, the CDR3 is TGTGCCAGCAGTGTAAGGACAGATGGTAATGGCTACACCTTC. The full variable domain, with the rest looked up from reference TRBV2 and TRBJ1-2, is EPEVTQTPSHQVTQMGQEVILRCVPISNHLYFYWYRQILGQKVEFLVSFYNNEISEKSEIFDDQFSVERPDGSNFTLKIRSTKLEDSAMYFCASSVRTDGNGYTFGSGTRLTVV.